This T cell receptor beta chain was recovered during a study of cytomegalovirus exposure and HLA in healthy donors (TCRdb year 2017). Notes on the research overall: In an earlier analysis of 587 of the donors, 250 to 350 Gb of sequence data and approximately 120 million unique TCR beta sequences from 150 million to 200 million T cells were reported. An early release that covered roughly 600 HLA-typed donors contained 250 to 350 gigabases of sequencing data and about 84 million unique TCR sequences. Of the approximately 400 genotyped donors, about 80% fell in the genetic ancestry cluster associated with self-reported Caucasian donors. The study was designed to test whether signatures of past pathogen exposure could be identified by cataloging public T cell receptors. The study profiled the T cell repertoires of 666 subjects by immunosequencing and related them to cytomegalovirus serostatus. Along with the approximately 700-subject first cohort, a separate validation cohort of roughly 110 different subjects was used. To predict cytomegalovirus infection status, the study brought together high-throughput TCR immunosequencing, statistical association of individual TCRs with disease status, and machine learning. A later analysis re-examined previously published TCR beta repertoires from more than 600 donors and added high-resolution HLA genotyping to investigate patterns of TCR occurrence. The later analysis used no new phenotypic data to find candidate immune exposures, relying instead on TCR beta sequences and their occurrence across donors. To decide whether each TCR beta V gene segment behaved as functional or pseudogenic, an earlier analysis of some 600 of the donors relied on high-throughput TCR beta sequencing. Donor age, sex, ethnicity and CMV serostatus were compiled alongside the repertoire data. A later genetic analysis used genome-wide SNP genotypes for about three fifths of the roughly 700 donors, treating that subset as a discovery cohort. Every repertoire in the discovery cohort had been generated on one and the same sequencing platform. HLA typing covered class I and class II loci at four-digit resolution. Typing coverage differed by locus: A, B, C, DRB1 and DQB1 were typed in about 629-630 donors, DQA1 in roughly 510, DPA1 in over 600, and DPB1 in just under 480. A handful of DR-DQ haplotypes were handled as single units for association and clustering because linkage in the cohort was strong. Among some 400 genotyped donors of the cohort, an average of approximately 200,000 unique TCR beta nucleotide sequences was sequenced per donor, of which 15% to 20% were non-productive. Overall results and qualifications from the work: Immune exposure information for the cohort was limited to CMV serostatus. While some public TCRs were present in many individuals, most TCR sequences turned up only very rarely across donors. The authors suggested that the approach could potentially be generalized to other disease states and immunological phenotypes. A later genetic analysis reported fewer N-insertions in productive TCRs among donors in an Asian-associated ancestry cluster than the approximately 670-donor mean. Cytomegalovirus status was reported to be diagnosed by the classifier with high specificity and sensitivity in both the original and validation cohorts. Some IMGT-functional V segments, including TRBV6-2 and TRBV6-3, could not be distinguished by the 87-base-pair reads and were therefore excluded. The study listed 164 TCR beta chains as associated with cytomegalovirus. According to a later analysis, parvovirus B19, influenza, CMV and Epstein-Barr virus appeared linked to several top co-occurrence clusters. An association between a missense DCLRE1C variant and V-gene and J-gene trimming of TCR beta chains was found in a later genetic analysis and replicated in an independent cohort. Strong co-occurrence of HLA alleles, especially DR and DQ, made assigning TCR associations to individual alleles difficult. Sequencing depth was assumed to be roughly uniform across donors in the presence/absence analyses, though that assumption may not hold. Specific HLA alleles were associated with 15,000 to 20,000 TCR beta sequences at a false discovery rate of 0.05 in a later analysis. In a later analysis, TCR association rates were found to vary across HLA loci, with the most associated TCRs seen for DRB1 alleles and the fewest for HLA-C alleles. Linkage disequilibrium might explain the correlated functional status among segregating V segments, but an unknown experimental factor could not be excluded. According to a later analysis, most CMV-associated TCR beta chains appeared to be HLA-restricted, and the HLA associations seemed to be driven largely by CMV exposure. Because counts were too low, more than 15 rarely observed V segments, including chromosome 9 orphons, were excluded from the earlier analysis of around 640 of the donors. Three of the identified cytomegalovirus-associated TCR beta chains were confirmed in vitro to be specific for cytomegalovirus antigens. A further reported finding was that TCR beta sequences accurately predicted the HLA-A and HLA-B alleles for most subjects in the first cohort. In an earlier analysis of some 640 of the donors, most TCR beta V segments were observed in productive rearrangements about 87% or about 30% of the time, broadly matching IMGT annotations. A later analysis found that HLA-associated TCR beta chains were more clonally expanded and had lower generation probabilities than equally common non-associated chains. Only TCR beta chains were sequenced in this cohort, and the absence of alpha or paired-chain data limited detectable features. A group of highly shared sequence variants was considered likely to be a technical artifact of the sequencing pipeline. Because some donors lacked HLA typing at each locus, the association tests relied only on the typed subset.

Counted from cysteine to phenylalanine, this CDR3 has 14 amino acids. The CDR3 DNA has 42 bases and is translated from base 1. CDR1 is given as MNHEY and CDR2 as SVGAGI, both from the germline V gene. Trimming takes 8 bases off V and 8 bases off J; junction bases not matched to a gene: 13. The cohort comprised some 730 healthy bone marrow donors. At the time of sampling, all cohort members were nominally healthy, though unrecorded immune exposures were likely present. The donor tested CMV seronegative, placing the donor among the roughly 400 seronegative members of the cohort. A peripheral blood sample was provided by each donor, and peripheral blood mononuclear cells were used for TCR beta sequencing. The Qiagen DNeasy Blood Extraction Kit was used to extract genomic DNA from the blood cell samples. Note on this clone: There is no known antigen for this receptor. Base qualities are missing; no much larger clone stands one base away.

Library generation was performed with the immunoSEQ multiplex PCR assay. For the multiplex PCR, a mixture combining 60 forward primers for TCR Vbeta segments and 13 reverse primers for TCR Jbeta segments was used. The CDR3 region of rearranged TCR beta genes was amplified from genomic DNA by a multiplex PCR assay. On the Illumina HiSeq System, the amplified TCR beta libraries were sequenced as 87-base-pair reads. The published analysis was carried out like this. A later analysis tallied 75 million to 85 million unique TCR beta chains across the 660 or so repertoires, and approximately 11 million of those chains were shared by two or more donors. Raw reads were error-corrected and collapsed into unique sequences by a nearest-neighbor algorithm in which closely related sequences were merged to remove PCR and sequencing errors. To assign V, D and J gene segments, CDR3 sequences were aligned to IMGT reference sequences. For a sequence to be retained, at least a six-nucleotide match to both a V gene segment and a J gene segment was required. Rearrangements were classified as productive when the CDR3 lacked stop codons and remained in frame with V and J, and all other rearrangements were classified as non-productive. Following IMGT convention, CDR3 was defined as the stretch from the second conserved V-encoded cysteine to the conserved J-encoded phenylalanine. In an earlier analysis of around 540 of the donors, sequences lacking an unambiguous match to a single V gene segment were excluded. In an earlier analysis of 587 of the donors, a V segment was called functional when productive rearrangements were above 56.7%, and segregating when the standard deviation between donors exceeded 5%. A statistical classification framework was built to diagnose cytomegalovirus status from the catalog of TCR beta chain sequences. In a later analysis, TCR nucleotide sequences were compared against IMGT/GENE-DB human TR gene sequences so that V and J genes could be assigned. Using the TCRdist pipeline, a later analysis assigned CDR3 sequences along with most-parsimonious VDJ recombination scenarios. In a later analysis, each TCR beta chain was defined by its CDR3 amino acid sequence together with its V-gene family, and reads lacking a unique V-gene family were excluded. In a later analysis, around 650 highly shared, low-generation-probability nucleotide sequences were removed to address suspected cross-contamination and a sequencing artifact. In a later analysis, a clonal expansion index for each public chain was calculated from normalized within-repertoire ranks of inferred template counts. In a later analysis, generation probabilities were computed using a VDJ recombination model fitted to out-of-frame rearrangements, and the results were checked against IGoR. A later analysis scored TCR-TCR, TCR-HLA and TCR-CMV co-occurrence with hypergeometric tests, applying a repertoire-size bias correction to TCR pairs. To estimate false discovery rates, a later analysis permuted the HLA or CMV assignments 20 times. In a later analysis, co-occurring TCRs were grouped with DBSCAN, and TCRdist sequence similarity was added when clustering was performed within HLA-allele-positive subsets. Repertoires with fewer than 30,000 or more than 120,000 public chains, plus five repertoires with anomalous nucleotide sharing, were excluded from co-occurrence clustering. Imported from immuneACCESS, the table was reduced by TCRdb to in-frame sequences with V and J called. These copies leave out some clones; in studies compared against another copy, an unresolved V gene accounts for under half, and the cause of the remainder is not known. The V and J calls and clone size come from that table; D and trimming were worked out from the DNA. This sample lists roughly 130,000 clones; more than 75% were detected once. The leading ten clones occupy around 3.1% of the sample.

This TCR came from a female donor in good health and CMV-seronegative. Sequenced input: PBMCs. The chain employs TRBV6-5 and TRBJ1-1, with 8 bases matching TRBD1. The CDR3 reads CASQTSQGAGEAFF. The DNA reads TGTGCCAGCCAAACGTCGCAGGGGGCTGGGGAAGCTTTCTTT.